A selection of T cell receptor beta chains follows, all from one sample in a study of shared clonotypes between healthy human individuals. TCRdb keeps only in-frame clones here, not all; method: immunoSEQ multiplex PCR. The data contain 2 million to 3 million clones, over 85% of them singletons. Sequencing was performed on naive CD4+ T cells from PBMCs. These TCRs come from a man aged 18 to 29 in good health. Some clones in this sample may be carry-over from other donors' samples. The CDR3 runs from the conserved cysteine through the conserved F or W. The D gene is left open where the match is weak. The listing skips clone size in some rows; elsewhere it reads once, few, many or a size class.

>.|TRBJ1-5|TRBV7-8|17|TRBD1
CASSENRGARFGQPQHF
TGTGCCAGCAGCGAGAACAGGGGGGCCCGCTTCGGGCAGCCCCAGCATTTT
>.|TRBJ2-3|TRBV7-2|13|.
CASSTSWLDTQYF
TGTGCCAGCAGCACAAGTTGGTTGGATACGCAGTATTTT
>.|TRBJ1-3|TRBV30|15|.
CAWSVRRFSGNTIYF
TGTGCCTGGAGTGTCAGGAGGTTCTCTGGAAACACCATATATTTT
>.|TRBJ2-1|TRBV27|18|.
CASSTHRRDGPRIREQFF
TGTGCCAGCAGTACACATAGGCGGGACGGCCCCCGAATACGCGAGCAGTTCTTC
>.|TRBJ1-4|TRBV28|16|.
CASSSRNTESNEKLFF
TGTGCCAGCAGTTCTCGAAACACGGAATCTAATGAAAAACTGTTTTTT
>.|TRBJ1-5|TRBV2|12|.
CASSEGPAPQHF
TGTGCCAGCAGTGAAGGGCCGGCCCCCCAGCATTTT
>.|TRBJ1-4|TRBV5-1|19|TRBD1
CASSLAEVYPGQRNEKLFF
TGCGCCAGCAGCTTGGCCGAGGTCTACCCGGGACAGCGAAATGAAAAACTGTTTTTT
>.|TRBJ2-7|TRBV18|15|TRBD2
CASSPLAGGPYEQYF
TGTGCCAGCTCACCATTGGCGGGAGGTCCCTACGAGCAGTACTTC
>.|TRBJ2-3|TRBV5-1|15|.
CASSLARGGTDTQYF
TGCGCCAGCAGCTTGGCGAGGGGAGGCACAGATACGCAGTATTTT
>.|TRBJ2-7|TRBV5-1|14|TRBD2
CASSWEGRSYEQYF
TGCGCCAGCAGCTGGGAGGGGCGATCCTACGAGCAGTACTTC
>.|TRBJ2-1|TRBV28|16|TRBD2
CASTLVGTSGYNEQFF
TGTGCCAGCACCCTAGTGGGGACTAGCGGTTACAATGAGCAGTTCTTC
>.|TRBJ1-2|TRBV28|15|.
CASSLVAGPNYGYTF
TGTGCCAGCAGTTTAGTGGCAGGGCCGAACTATGGCTACACCTTC
>.|TRBJ1-2|TRBV28|13|TRBD1
CASSPGGSYGYTF
TGTGCCAGCAGTCCAGGGGGTTCCTATGGCTACACCTTC
>.|TRBJ1-5|TRBV2|13|.
CASSRGYNQPQHF
TGTGCCAGCAGCCGCGGGTACAATCAGCCCCAGCATTTT
>.|TRBJ1-1|TRBV6-1|14|.
CASSEGAGEAEAFF
TGTGCCAGCAGTGAAGGGGCAGGGGAGGCTGAAGCTTTCTTT
>.|TRBJ1-2|TRBV4-1|16|.
CASSQGGLRDKDGYTF
TGCGCCAGCAGCCAAGGGGGTTTGAGGGACAAGGATGGCTACACCTTC
>.|TRBJ2-1|TRBV2|13|.
CASSGTRYNEQFF
TGTGCCAGCTCCGGGACACGGTACAATGAGCAGTTCTTC
>.|TRBJ2-5|TRBV5-1|14|TRBD1
CASSQGAETETQYF
TGCGCCAGCAGCCAGGGGGCGGAAACGGAGACCCAGTACTTC
>.|TRBJ2-1|TRBV19|18|TRBD2
CASSINPRTSGGYNEQFF
TGTGCCAGTAGTATAAACCCGAGGACTAGCGGGGGGTACAATGAGCAGTTCTTC
>.|TRBJ1-2|TRBV5-5|14|.
CASSFGRGNYGYTF
TGTGCCAGCAGCTTTGGAAGGGGTAACTATGGCTACACCTTC
>.|TRBJ1-6|TRBV12-5|12|.
CASGLNSSPLHF
TGTGCTAGTGGTTTGAATAGCTCACCCCTCCACTTT
>.|TRBJ2-3|TRBV7-9|15|.
CASSLVGANTDTQYF
TGTGCCAGCAGCTTGGTCGGGGCCAACACAGATACGCAGTATTTT
>.|TRBJ2-6|TRBV28|15|.
CASSNGRAGANVLTF
TGTGCCAGCAGTAATGGTCGGGCTGGGGCCAACGTCCTGACTTTC
>.|TRBJ1-3|TRBV28|13|.
CASGWESGNTIYF
TGTGCCAGCGGTTGGGAATCTGGAAACACCATATATTTT
>.|TRBJ1-3|TRBV5-1|16|.
CASSLEGDYSGNTIYF
TGCGCCAGCAGCTTGGAGGGAGATTATTCTGGAAACACCATATATTTT
>.|TRBJ2-1|TRBV29-1|15|.
CSVEGGKVSYNEQFF
TGCAGCGTTGAGGGGGGTAAAGTCTCCTACAATGAGCAGTTCTTC
>.|TRBJ1-3|TRBV19|15|TRBD1
CASTSPDRPGNTIYF
TGTGCCAGTACCTCCCCGGACAGGCCTGGAAACACCATATATTTT
>.|TRBJ2-7|TRBV19|16|TRBD1
CASSKHRDRRTYEQYF
TGTGCCAGTAGTAAGCACCGGGACAGGCGAACCTACGAGCAGTACTTC
>.|TRBJ2-6|TRBV18|18|.
CASSPLGQFPSGANVLTF
TGTGCCAGCTCACCCCTAGGACAGTTCCCTTCTGGGGCCAACGTCCTGACTTTC
>.|TRBJ2-7|TRBV18|15|.
CASSPVGQGSYEQYF
TGTGCCAGCTCACCAGTAGGGCAGGGAAGCTACGAGCAGTACTTC
>.|TRBJ2-3|TRBV7-9|15|TRBD1
CASSPNRGGTDTQYF
TGTGCCAGCAGCCCAAACAGGGGCGGCACAGATACGCAGTATTTT
>.|TRBJ1-2|TRBV6-4|11|.
CASSDRYGYTF
TGTGCCAGCAGTGACCGCTATGGCTACACCTTC
>.|TRBJ2-2|TRBV11-3|14|TRBD2
CASSAGTKTGELFF
TGTGCCAGCAGCGCCGGGACTAAAACCGGGGAGCTGTTTTTT
>.|TRBJ2-7|TRBV4-3|13|.
CASSQPPTHEQYF
TGCGCCAGCAGCCAACCTCCGACCCACGAGCAGTACTTC
>.|TRBJ1-5|TRBV7-7|13|.
CASSVDSGQPQHF
TGTGCCAGCAGCGTGGACAGTGGGCAGCCCCAGCATTTT
>once|TRBJ1-3|TRBV28|12|.
CASSLKTGGGYF
TGTGCCAGCAGTTTAAAGACGGGAGGGGGATATTTT
>.|TRBJ2-2|TRBV28|15|TRBD1
CASSFHRQGSGELFF
TGTGCCAGCAGTTTCCATCGACAGGGTTCCGGGGAGCTGTTTTTT
>.|TRBJ2-5|TRBV14|16|.
CASSLPRGGSRETQYF
TGTGCCAGCAGCCTCCCTCGGGGCGGAAGCCGGGAGACCCAGTACTTC
>.|TRBJ2-5|TRBV5-4|15|TRBD2
CASSLGREPGETQYF
TGTGCCAGCAGCTTGGGGCGGGAGCCTGGGGAGACCCAGTACTTC
>.|TRBJ1-1|TRBV7-2|14|.
CASSRGGGRAEAFF
TGTGCCAGCAGCCGCGGTGGGGGTAGAGCTGAAGCTTTCTTT
>.|TRBJ2-3|TRBV7-9|13|.
CASKTGRADTQYF
TGTGCCAGCAAAACAGGGAGGGCAGATACGCAGTATTTT
>.|TRBJ1-2|TRBV5-4|14|TRBD1
CASSFMGQNYGYTF
TGTGCCAGCAGCTTCATGGGACAGAACTATGGCTACACCTTC
>.|TRBJ2-1|TRBV7-2|16|TRBD2
CASSFRSGSSYNEQFF
TGTGCCAGCAGCTTCCGTAGCGGGAGCTCCTACAATGAGCAGTTCTTC
>.|TRBJ1-5|TRBV6-1|13|TRBD1
CASSIRGYQPQHF
TGTGCCAGCAGTATCAGGGGGTATCAGCCCCAGCATTTT
>once|TRBJ2-5|TRBV5-4|15|TRBD2
CASSAPGLAKETQYF
TGTGCCAGCAGCGCGCCGGGACTAGCGAAAGAGACCCAGTACTTC
>.|TRBJ1-1|TRBV5-1|14|.
CASSLTGWDTEAFF
TGCGCCAGCAGCTTGACAGGGTGGGACACTGAAGCTTTCTTT
>.|TRBJ2-5|TRBV28|14|.
CATTSPGREETQYF
TGTGCCACTACAAGTCCGGGCAGGGAGGAGACCCAGTACTTC
>.|TRBJ1-2|TRBV28|14|TRBD1
CASSPQGVAYGYTF
TGTGCCAGCAGTCCCCAGGGGGTAGCCTATGGCTACACCTTC
>.|TRBJ2-3|TRBV11-2|12|.
CASRSGADTQYF
TGTGCCAGTAGAAGTGGGGCAGATACGCAGTATTTT
>.|TRBJ2-1|TRBV18|17|.
CASSPPSGDLTYNEQFF
TGTGCCAGCTCACCACCCTCAGGGGACCTTACCTACAATGAGCAGTTCTTC
>once|TRBJ1-1|TRBV4-3|13|.
CASSQVLGGEAFF
TGCGCCAGCAGCCAAGTCCTCGGCGGTGAAGCTTTCTTT
>few|TRBJ1-1|TRBV27|12|.
CASSTGRAEAFF
TGTGCCAGCTCCACAGGGCGCGCTGAAGCTTTCTTT
>.|TRBJ1-5|TRBV15|17|TRBD1
CATSNRDRGPKNQPQHF
TGTGCCACCAGCAACCGGGACAGGGGGCCTAAAAATCAGCCCCAGCATTTT
>once|TRBJ2-3|TRBV6-4|13|.
CASSSGGTDTQYF
TGTGCCAGCAGTTCGGGCGGCACAGATACGCAGTATTTT
>.|TRBJ1-1|TRBV29-1|14|.
CSVVGRVGGTEAFF
TGCAGCGTTGTAGGCCGCGTCGGGGGCACTGAAGCTTTCTTT
>.|TRBJ1-5|TRBV2|15|.
CASSAEGLENQPQHF
TGTGCCAGCAGTGCGGAGGGGCTAGAGAATCAGCCCCAGCATTTT
>.|TRBJ2-7|TRBV7-2|14|.
CASSFTLSTWEQYF
TGTGCCAGCAGCTTCACACTCTCTACGTGGGAGCAGTACTTC